The subject of this entry is one TCR beta chain. The antigen is not known. The data stem from a study of T cell responses to AZD1222 COVID-19 vaccine. Assay used: immunoSEQ multiplex PCR; TCRdb lists only in-frame clones, some missing. The table lists 120,000 or so clones, around nine tenths of them singletons. Broader study findings: AZD1222 recipients seropositive at baseline numbered only six or seven.

This CDR3 has 14 residues. Germline lookup yields CDR1 MNHEY and CDR2 SMNVEV (reference sequence). The V end was cut by 0 bases, the J end by 1 base, with 4 bases between. This specimen consisted of peripheral blood, obtained on day 0 of AZD1222 vaccination. The TCR originated in an adult in good health. The chain links TRBV27 to TRBJ1-3, with D uncertain. In nucleotides, the CDR3 is TGTGCCAGCAGTTTATCAGTTTCTGGAAACACCATATATTTT. Protein: CASSLSVSGNTIYF.